This T cell receptor (beta chain) was sequenced in a study of blood T cell repertoires in COVID-19. Study details: Samples of COVID-19 (acute and convalescent) were obtained from the United States, Italy and Spain. The cDNA or gDNA used as material had been derived from T cells, B-cell-depleted T cells, or PBMCs.

Original methodology: How many nucleated cells were present was estimated from reference gene primer amplification. Repertoires were generated with immunoSEQ multiplex PCR, while TCRdb's copy carries only in-frame clones and drops some. That table gives V, J and clone size, and the DNA gave D and trimming. The sample consists of around 190,000 clones, about 88% of them appearing once. The receptor comes from a woman older than 75 with acute or convalescent COVID-19. The sample comprised peripheral blood.

The CDR3 loop reads CASSLRLRTDTQYF. CDR3 coding DNA: TGTGCCAGCAGCTTGAGGCTCCGCACAGATACGCAGTATTTT. This sequence joins TRBV13 and TRBJ2-3; the D is unclear. Trimming pared 3 bases from V and 1 base from J, leaving 8 bases between. CDR1 and CDR2 from the germline V gene are PRHDT and FYEKMQ (reference sequence). CDR3 size: 14 residues.